The rows below give T cell receptor beta chains drawn from one sample of a study of CD8 T cells in Susac syndrome. TCRdb called the immunoSEQ multiplex PCR reads again in MiXCR, with one record for every CDR3 protein. The data contain 200,000 or so distinct CDR3 sequences, 95% of them singletons. The specimen was CD4+ T cells from PBMCs. All receptors derive from a human donor with Susac syndrome. Both conserved end residues are part of each CDR3. A D gene is named only where the DNA matches it firmly. Rows give clone size only sometimes, using once, few, many, or a class for an expanded clone.

V gene: TRBV20-1
J gene: TRBJ1-2
clone size: -
D gene: -
CDR3 protein: CSARKGLGYTF
CDR3 DNA: TGCAGTGCTAGGAAAGGGCTTGGCTACACCTTC

V gene: TRBV12-3/TRBV12-4
J gene: TRBJ1-1
clone size: -
D gene: -
CDR3 protein: CASSFEPSVNTEAFF
CDR3 DNA: TGTGCCAGCAGTTTTGAGCCTTCGGTCAACACTGAAGCTTTCTTT

V gene: TRBV7-3
J gene: TRBJ2-5
clone size: -
D gene: -
CDR3 protein: CASSLIRTETQYF
CDR3 DNA: TGTGCCAGCAGCTTAATTCGGACCGAGACCCAGTACTTC

V gene: TRBV12-5
J gene: TRBJ2-6
clone size: -
D gene: -
CDR3 protein: CASGFHAGANVLTF
CDR3 DNA: TGTGCTAGTGGTTTTCATGCAGGGGCCAACGTCCTGACTTTC

V gene: TRBV12-3/TRBV12-4
J gene: TRBJ2-6
clone size: -
D gene: TRBD2
CDR3 protein: CASSAPGGSGANVLTF
CDR3 DNA: TGTGCCAGCAGTGCCCCGGGGGGCTCTGGGGCCAACGTCCTGACTTTC

V gene: TRBV9
J gene: TRBJ1-6
clone size: -
D gene: TRBD1
CDR3 protein: CASRRTGDSINSPLHF
CDR3 DNA: TGTGCCAGCAGAAGAACAGGGGACTCCATTAATTCACCCCTCCACTTT

V gene: TRBV5-4
J gene: TRBJ2-3
clone size: -
D gene: TRBD1
CDR3 protein: CASSTRGRSTDTQYF
CDR3 DNA: TGTGCCAGCAGCACAAGGGGGCGCAGCACAGATACGCAGTATTTT

V gene: TRBV5-6
J gene: TRBJ2-7
clone size: -
D gene: -
CDR3 protein: CASSETGRSYEQYF
CDR3 DNA: TGTGCCAGCAGCGAAACAGGGAGGTCCTACGAGCAGTACTTC

V gene: TRBV12-5
J gene: TRBJ2-5
clone size: once
D gene: -
CDR3 protein: CASGLVLGHGETQYF
CDR3 DNA: TGTGCTAGTGGTTTGGTACTTGGACACGGAGAGACCCAGTACTTC

V gene: TRBV30
J gene: TRBJ2-5
clone size: -
D gene: -
CDR3 protein: CAWTRGIETQYF
CDR3 DNA: TGTGCCTGGACTAGGGGGATAGAGACCCAGTACTTC

V gene: TRBV9
J gene: TRBJ1-5
clone size: few
D gene: -
CDR3 protein: CASSVAGQHNQPQHF
CDR3 DNA: TGTGCCAGCAGCGTGGCGGGGCAGCACAATCAGCCCCAGCATTTT

V gene: TRBV29-1
J gene: TRBJ2-1
clone size: -
D gene: -
CDR3 protein: CSGIGQSSYNEQFF
CDR3 DNA: TGCAGCGGGATCGGACAGAGCTCCTACAATGAGCAGTTCTTC

V gene: TRBV7-2
J gene: TRBJ2-5
clone size: -
D gene: -
CDR3 protein: CASGRSETQYF
CDR3 DNA: TGTGCCTCCGGACGGTCGGAGACCCAGTACTTC

V gene: TRBV20-1
J gene: TRBJ1-5
clone size: -
D gene: -
CDR3 protein: CSASPPRVGSLEPQHF
CDR3 DNA: TGCAGTGCTAGTCCTCCACGGGTCGGGTCATTGGAGCCCCAGCATTTT

V gene: TRBV19
J gene: TRBJ1-1
clone size: -
D gene: -
CDR3 protein: CASSLGRVGTEAFF
CDR3 DNA: TGTGCCAGTAGTCTCGGCAGGGTGGGCACTGAAGCTTTCTTT

V gene: TRBV4-3
J gene: TRBJ2-7
clone size: -
D gene: -
CDR3 protein: CASSQVAPSARGSEQYF
CDR3 DNA: TGCGCCAGCAGCCAAGTGGCCCCCTCCGCCCGGGGTTCCGAGCAGTACTTC

V gene: TRBV3-1
J gene: TRBJ2-5
clone size: -
D gene: -
CDR3 protein: CASSQGPSQTQYF
CDR3 DNA: TGTGCCAGCAGCCAAGGGCCTTCGCAGACCCAGTACTTC

V gene: TRBV6-5
J gene: TRBJ2-2
clone size: once
D gene: TRBD1
CDR3 protein: CASSTTGGITGELFF
CDR3 DNA: TGTGCCAGCAGTACAACAGGGGGAATCACCGGGGAGCTGTTTTTT

V gene: TRBV12-3/TRBV12-4
J gene: TRBJ2-5
clone size: -
D gene: -
CDR3 protein: CASIRDPGNQETQYF
CDR3 DNA: TGTGCCAGCATCCGGGACCCGGGGAACCAAGAGACCCAGTACTTC

V gene: TRBV7-2
J gene: TRBJ1-5
clone size: -
D gene: -
CDR3 protein: CASSLGGGAVQPQHF
CDR3 DNA: TGTGCCAGCAGCTTAGGAGGGGGGGCGGTGCAGCCCCAGCATTTT

V gene: TRBV19
J gene: TRBJ1-2
clone size: -
D gene: -
CDR3 protein: CASSSGNVGPIYGYTF
CDR3 DNA: TGTGCCAGTAGTAGTGGAAACGTGGGACCGATCTATGGCTACACCTTC

V gene: TRBV5-1
J gene: TRBJ2-5
clone size: -
D gene: TRBD2
CDR3 protein: CASSLAASGAETQYF
CDR3 DNA: TGCGCCAGCAGCTTGGCGGCTAGCGGGGCGGAGACCCAGTACTTC

V gene: TRBV20-1
J gene: TRBJ1-5
clone size: -
D gene: -
CDR3 protein: CSARGLGGQPQHF
CDR3 DNA: TGCAGTGCTAGAGGTTTGGGCGGCCAGCCCCAGCATTTT

V gene: TRBV4-3
J gene: TRBJ1-4
clone size: -
D gene: -
CDR3 protein: CASSPRTGTTNEKLFF
CDR3 DNA: TGCGCCAGCAGCCCAAGGACGGGAACAACTAATGAAAAACTGTTTTTT